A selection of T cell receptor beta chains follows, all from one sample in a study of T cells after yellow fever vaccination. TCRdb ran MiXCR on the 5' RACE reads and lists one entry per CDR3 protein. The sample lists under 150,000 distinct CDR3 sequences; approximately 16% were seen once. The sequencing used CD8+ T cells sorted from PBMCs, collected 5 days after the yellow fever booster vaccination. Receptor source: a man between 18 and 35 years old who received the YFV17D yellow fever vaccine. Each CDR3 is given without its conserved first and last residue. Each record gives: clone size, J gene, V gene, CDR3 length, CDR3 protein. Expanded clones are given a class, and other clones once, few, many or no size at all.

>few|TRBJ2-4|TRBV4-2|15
ASSQRSGIVAKNIQY
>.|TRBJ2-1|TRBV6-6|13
ASSYVDVLYNEQF
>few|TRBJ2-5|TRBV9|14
ASSDRLAGDRETQY
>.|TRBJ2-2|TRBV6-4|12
ASSLDLSGGELF
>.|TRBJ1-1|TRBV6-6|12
ASSYRGEDTEAF
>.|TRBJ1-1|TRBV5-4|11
ASRQAANTEAF
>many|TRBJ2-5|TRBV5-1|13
ASSLGLAGKETQY
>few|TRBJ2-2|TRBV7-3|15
ASSFPSGTANTGELF
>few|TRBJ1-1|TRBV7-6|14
ASSAGVPRGGTEAF
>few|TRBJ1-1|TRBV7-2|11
ASSSIIVFEAF
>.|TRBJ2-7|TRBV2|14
ASSDGRTARSYEQY
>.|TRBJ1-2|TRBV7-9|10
ASSGGNYGYT
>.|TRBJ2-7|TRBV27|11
ASSFTSLYEQY
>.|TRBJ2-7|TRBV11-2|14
ASSLVSNRWVYEQY
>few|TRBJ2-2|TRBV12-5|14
ASGLVKSLNTGELF
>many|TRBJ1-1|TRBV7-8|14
ASSLEGWTGGTEAF
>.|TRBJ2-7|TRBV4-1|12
ASSQVGPHYEQY
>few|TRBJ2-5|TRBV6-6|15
ASSAPRDWSESETQY
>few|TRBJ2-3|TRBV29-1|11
SVEGEAGDTQY
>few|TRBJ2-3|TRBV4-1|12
ASSPSNPTDTQY
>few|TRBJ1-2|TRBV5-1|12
ASSPWTARNGYT
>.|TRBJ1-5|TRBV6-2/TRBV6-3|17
ASSPVTPPPTGDDQPQH
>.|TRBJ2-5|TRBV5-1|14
ASSPNRGGYQETQY
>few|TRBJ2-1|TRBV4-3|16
ASSQGTGSGGIGYEQF
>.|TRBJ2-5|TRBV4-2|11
ASSQAMQETQY
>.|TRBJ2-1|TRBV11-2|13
ASSRVLAKENEQF
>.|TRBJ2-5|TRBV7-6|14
ASSLWVHRGQETQY
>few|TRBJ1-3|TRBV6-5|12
ASSFGGSGNTIY
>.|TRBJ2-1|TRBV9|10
ASSVVWNEQF
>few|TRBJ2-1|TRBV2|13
ASSVGNSAYNEQF
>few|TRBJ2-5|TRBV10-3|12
AISLGGGAETQY
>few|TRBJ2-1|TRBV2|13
ASSGPTSGDNEQF
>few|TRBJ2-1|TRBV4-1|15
ASSPRRFHRGDNEQF
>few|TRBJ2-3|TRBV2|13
ASSQQGESTDTQY
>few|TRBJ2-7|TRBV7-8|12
ASSPIATSYEQY
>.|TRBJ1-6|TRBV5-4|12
ASSLETANSPLH
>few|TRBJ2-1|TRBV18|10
ASSTGTEEQF
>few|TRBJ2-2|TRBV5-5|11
ASSEEGDFELF
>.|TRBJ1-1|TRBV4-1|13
ASSQHRGTNTEAF
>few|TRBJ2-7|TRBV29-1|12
SVEDAQDSYEQY
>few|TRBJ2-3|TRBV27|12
ASSQAAGPDTQY
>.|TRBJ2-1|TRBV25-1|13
ASSLAGEAYNEQF
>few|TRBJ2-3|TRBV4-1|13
ASSPRTSGEDTQY
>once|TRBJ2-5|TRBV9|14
ASSLTSGGAVETQY
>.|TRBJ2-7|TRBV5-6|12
ASSSRRGSYEQY
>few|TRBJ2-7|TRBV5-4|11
ASSFLGDYEQY
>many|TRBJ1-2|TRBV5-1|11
ASSLGANYGYT
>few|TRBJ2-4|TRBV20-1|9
SGTGKNIQY
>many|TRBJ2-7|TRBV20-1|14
SARGTSGGISYEQY